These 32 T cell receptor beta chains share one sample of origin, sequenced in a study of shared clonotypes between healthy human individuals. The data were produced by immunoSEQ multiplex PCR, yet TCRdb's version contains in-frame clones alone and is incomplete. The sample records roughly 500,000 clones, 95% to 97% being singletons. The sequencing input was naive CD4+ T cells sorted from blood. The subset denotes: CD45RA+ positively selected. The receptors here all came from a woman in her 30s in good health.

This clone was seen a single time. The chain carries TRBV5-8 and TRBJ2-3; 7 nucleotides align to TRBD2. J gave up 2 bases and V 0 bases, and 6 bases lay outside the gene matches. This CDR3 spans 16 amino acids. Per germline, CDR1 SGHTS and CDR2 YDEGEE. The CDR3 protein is CASSLERGIDTDTQYF. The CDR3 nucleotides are TGTGCCAGCAGCTTGGAGCGGGGTATAGACACAGATACGCAGTATTTT.

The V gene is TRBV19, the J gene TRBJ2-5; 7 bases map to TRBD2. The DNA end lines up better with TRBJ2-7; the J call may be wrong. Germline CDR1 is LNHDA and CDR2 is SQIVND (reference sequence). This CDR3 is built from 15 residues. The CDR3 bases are TGTGCCAGTAGTATCCTTGGCGGGAGTGTTTACGAGCAGTACTTC. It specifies CASSILGGSVYEQYF.

The CDR3 spells CASSLETLYEQYF. The CDR3 DNA reads as TGTGCCAGCAGCTTGGAGACTCTCTACGAGCAGTACTTC. The chain links TRBV11-1 to TRBJ2-5; D gene uncertain. The J call is in doubt because the DNA end fits TRBJ2-7 better. The CDR3 length is 13 residues. CDR1 and CDR2 from the germline V gene are SGHAT and FQDESV (reference sequence).

The CDR3 reads CASSVRGGYGSGYTF. The CDR3 DNA reads TGTGCCAGCAGCGTAAGGGGCGGATATGGATCCGGCTACACCTTC. The J gene is TRBJ1-2, the V gene TRBV9; perhaps TRBD1 as D (5 bases). CDR3 length: 15 residues. V lost 1 base, J lost 8 bases, and 18 bases lay in between. Per germline, CDR1 SGDLS and CDR2 YYNGEE.

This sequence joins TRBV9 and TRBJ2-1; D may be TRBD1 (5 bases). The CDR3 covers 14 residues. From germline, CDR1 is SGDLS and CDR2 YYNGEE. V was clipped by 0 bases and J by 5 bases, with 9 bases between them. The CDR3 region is CASSVEGRNNEQFF. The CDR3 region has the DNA TGTGCCAGCAGCGTAGAGGGGCGGAACAATGAGCAGTTCTTC.

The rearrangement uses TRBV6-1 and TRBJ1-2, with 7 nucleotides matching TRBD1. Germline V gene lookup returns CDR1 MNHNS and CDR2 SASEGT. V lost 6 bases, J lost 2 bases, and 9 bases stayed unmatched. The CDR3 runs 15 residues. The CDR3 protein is CASSTEGQTNYGYTF. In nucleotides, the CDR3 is TGTGCCAGCAGCACTGAGGGACAGACAAACTATGGCTACACCTTC.

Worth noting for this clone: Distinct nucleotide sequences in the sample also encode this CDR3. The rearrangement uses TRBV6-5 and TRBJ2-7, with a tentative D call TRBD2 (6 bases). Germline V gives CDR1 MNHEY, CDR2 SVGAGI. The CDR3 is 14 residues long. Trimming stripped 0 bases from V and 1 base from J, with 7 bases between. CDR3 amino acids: CASSYSGGSYEQYF. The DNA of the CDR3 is TGTGCCAGCAGTTACTCCGGGGGATCCTACGAGCAGTACTTC.

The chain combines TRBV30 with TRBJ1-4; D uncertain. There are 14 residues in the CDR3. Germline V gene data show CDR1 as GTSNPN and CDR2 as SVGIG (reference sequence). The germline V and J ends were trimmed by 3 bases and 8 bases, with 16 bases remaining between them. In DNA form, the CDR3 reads TGTGCCTGGAGACGCCGGGAGACGCAGGAAAAACTGTTTTTT. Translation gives CAWRRRETQEKLFF.

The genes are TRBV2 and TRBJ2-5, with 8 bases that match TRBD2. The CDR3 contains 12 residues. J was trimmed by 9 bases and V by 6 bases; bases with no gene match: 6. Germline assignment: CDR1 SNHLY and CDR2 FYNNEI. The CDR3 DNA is TGTGCCAGCAGCTGGACTAGCTCGGCCCAGTACTTC. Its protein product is CASSWTSSAQYF.

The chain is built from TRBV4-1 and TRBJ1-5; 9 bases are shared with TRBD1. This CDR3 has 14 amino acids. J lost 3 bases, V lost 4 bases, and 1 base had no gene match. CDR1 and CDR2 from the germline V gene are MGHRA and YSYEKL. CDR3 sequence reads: CASSRDRVNQPQHF. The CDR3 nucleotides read TGCGCCAGCAGCCGGGACAGGGTCAATCAGCCCCAGCATTTT.

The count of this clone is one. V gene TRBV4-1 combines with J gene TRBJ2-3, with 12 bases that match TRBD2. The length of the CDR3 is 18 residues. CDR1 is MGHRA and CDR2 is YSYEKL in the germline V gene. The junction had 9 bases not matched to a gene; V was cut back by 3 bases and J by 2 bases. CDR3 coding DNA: TGCGCCAGCAGCCATGGACTAGCGGGGATCATCAACACAGATACGCAGTATTTT. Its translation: CASSHGLAGIINTDTQYF.

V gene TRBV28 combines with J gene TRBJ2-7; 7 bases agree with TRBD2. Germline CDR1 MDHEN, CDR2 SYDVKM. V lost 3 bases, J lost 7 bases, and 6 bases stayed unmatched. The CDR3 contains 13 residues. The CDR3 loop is CASSFEGGTEQYF. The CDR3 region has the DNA TGTGCCAGCAGTTTTGAGGGAGGGACGGAGCAGTACTTC.

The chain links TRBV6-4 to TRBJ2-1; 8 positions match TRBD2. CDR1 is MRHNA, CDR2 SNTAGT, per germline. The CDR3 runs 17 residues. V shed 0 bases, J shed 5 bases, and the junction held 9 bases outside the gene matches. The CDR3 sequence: CASSDSKLAGRDNEQFF. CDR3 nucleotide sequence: TGTGCCAGCAGTGACTCGAAATTAGCGGGGAGGGACAATGAGCAGTTCTTC.

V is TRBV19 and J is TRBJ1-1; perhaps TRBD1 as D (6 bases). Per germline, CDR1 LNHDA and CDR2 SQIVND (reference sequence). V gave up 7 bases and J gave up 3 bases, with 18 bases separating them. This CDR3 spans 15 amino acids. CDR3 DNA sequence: TGTGCCAGTACCCGAGGGAGGACAGTCTACACTGAAGCTTTCTTT. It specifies CASTRGRTVYTEAFF.

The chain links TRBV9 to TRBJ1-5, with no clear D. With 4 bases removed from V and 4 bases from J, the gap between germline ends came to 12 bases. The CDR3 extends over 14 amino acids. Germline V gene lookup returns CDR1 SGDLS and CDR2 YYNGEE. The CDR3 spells CASSPSWGNQPQHF. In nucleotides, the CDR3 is TGTGCCAGCAGCCCTAGCTGGGGTAATCAGCCCCAGCATTTT.

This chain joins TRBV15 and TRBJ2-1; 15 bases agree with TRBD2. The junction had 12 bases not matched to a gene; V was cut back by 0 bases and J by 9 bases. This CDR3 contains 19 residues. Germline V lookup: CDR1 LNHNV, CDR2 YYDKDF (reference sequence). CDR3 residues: CATSRDSGTSGRRGGEQFF. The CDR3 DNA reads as TGTGCCACCAGCAGAGATTCGGGGACTAGCGGGAGGAGAGGTGGTGAGCAGTTCTTC.

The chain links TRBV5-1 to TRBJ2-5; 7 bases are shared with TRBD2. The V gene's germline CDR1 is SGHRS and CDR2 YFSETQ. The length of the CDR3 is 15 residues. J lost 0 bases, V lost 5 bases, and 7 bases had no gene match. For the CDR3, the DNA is TGCGCCAGCAGTTGGGGGGGATATGACCAAGAGACCCAGTACTTC. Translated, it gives CASSWGGYDQETQYF.

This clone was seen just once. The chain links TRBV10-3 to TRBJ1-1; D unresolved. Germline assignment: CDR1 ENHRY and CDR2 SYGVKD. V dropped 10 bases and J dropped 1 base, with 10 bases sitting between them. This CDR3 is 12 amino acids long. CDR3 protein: CANSRENTEAFF. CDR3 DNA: TGTGCCAACTCCAGAGAGAACACTGAAGCTTTCTTT.

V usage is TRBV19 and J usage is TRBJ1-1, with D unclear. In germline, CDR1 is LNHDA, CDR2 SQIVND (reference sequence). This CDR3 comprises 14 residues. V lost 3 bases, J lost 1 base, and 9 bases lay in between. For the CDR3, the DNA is TGTGCCAGTAGTATGCCGGGGTGGAACACTGAAGCTTTCTTT. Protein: CASSMPGWNTEAFF.

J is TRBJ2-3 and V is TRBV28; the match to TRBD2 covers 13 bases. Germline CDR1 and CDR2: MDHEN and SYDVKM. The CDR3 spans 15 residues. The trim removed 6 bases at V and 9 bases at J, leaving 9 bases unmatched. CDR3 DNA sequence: TGTGCCAGCAGCGAAATGGGGACTAGCGGGATAACGCAGTATTTT. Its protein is CASSEMGTSGITQYF.

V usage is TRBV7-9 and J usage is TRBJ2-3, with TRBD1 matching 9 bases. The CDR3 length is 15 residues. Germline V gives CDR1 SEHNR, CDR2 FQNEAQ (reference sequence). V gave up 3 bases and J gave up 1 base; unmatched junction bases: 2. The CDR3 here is CASSFWDRGTDTQYF. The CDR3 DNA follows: TGTGCCAGCAGCTTTTGGGACAGGGGCACAGATACGCAGTATTTT.

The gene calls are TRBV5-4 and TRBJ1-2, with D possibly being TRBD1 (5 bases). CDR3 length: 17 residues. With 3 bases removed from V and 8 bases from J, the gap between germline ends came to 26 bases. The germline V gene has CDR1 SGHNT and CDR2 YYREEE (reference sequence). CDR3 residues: CASSSEWGSPSPSGYTF. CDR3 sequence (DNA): TGTGCCAGCAGCTCGGAGTGGGGGTCCCCAAGCCCCAGCGGCTACACCTTC.

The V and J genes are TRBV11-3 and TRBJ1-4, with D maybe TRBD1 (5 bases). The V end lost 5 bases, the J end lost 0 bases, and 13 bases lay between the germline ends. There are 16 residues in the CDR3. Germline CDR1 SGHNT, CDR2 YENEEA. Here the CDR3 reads CASSLWRGSTNEKLFF. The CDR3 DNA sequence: TGTGCCAGCAGCCTTTGGCGGGGGTCAACTAATGAAAAACTGTTTTTT.

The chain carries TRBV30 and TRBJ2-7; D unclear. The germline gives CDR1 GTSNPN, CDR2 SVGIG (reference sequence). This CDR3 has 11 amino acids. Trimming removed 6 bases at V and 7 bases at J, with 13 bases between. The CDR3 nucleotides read TGTGCCTGTTGTGGGGTTCCTGAGCAGTACTTC. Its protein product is CACCGVPEQYF.

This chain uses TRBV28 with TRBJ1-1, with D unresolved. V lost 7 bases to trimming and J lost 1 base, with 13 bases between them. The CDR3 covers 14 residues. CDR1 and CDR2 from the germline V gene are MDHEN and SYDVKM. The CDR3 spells CASISPGENTEAFF. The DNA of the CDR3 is TGTGCCAGCATTTCCCCGGGAGAGAACACTGAAGCTTTCTTT.

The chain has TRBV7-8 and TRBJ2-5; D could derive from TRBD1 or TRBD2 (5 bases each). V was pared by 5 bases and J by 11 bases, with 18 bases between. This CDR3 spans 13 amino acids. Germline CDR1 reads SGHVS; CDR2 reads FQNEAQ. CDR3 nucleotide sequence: TGTGCCAGCAGCACCAGGGTCCCTAGGGAGCAGTACTTC. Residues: CASSTRVPREQYF.

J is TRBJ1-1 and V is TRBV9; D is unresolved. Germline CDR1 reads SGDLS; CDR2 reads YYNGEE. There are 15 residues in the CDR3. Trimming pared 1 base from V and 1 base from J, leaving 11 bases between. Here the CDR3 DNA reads TGTGCCAGCAGCGTATACCAGGCGGGGAACACTGAAGCTTTCTTT. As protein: CASSVYQAGNTEAFF.

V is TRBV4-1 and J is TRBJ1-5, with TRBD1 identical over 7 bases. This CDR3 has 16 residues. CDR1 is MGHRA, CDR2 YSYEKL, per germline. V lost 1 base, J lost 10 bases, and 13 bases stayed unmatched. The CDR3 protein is CASSQGPTRGERPQHF. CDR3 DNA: TGCGCCAGCAGCCAAGGACCCACCAGGGGGGAAAGACCCCAGCATTTT.

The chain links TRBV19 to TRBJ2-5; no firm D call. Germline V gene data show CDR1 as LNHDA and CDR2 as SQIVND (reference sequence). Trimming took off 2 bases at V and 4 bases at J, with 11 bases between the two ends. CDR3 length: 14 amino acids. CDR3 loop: CASSIIGPVETQYF. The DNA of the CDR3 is TGTGCCAGTAGTATAATTGGGCCGGTAGAGACCCAGTACTTC.

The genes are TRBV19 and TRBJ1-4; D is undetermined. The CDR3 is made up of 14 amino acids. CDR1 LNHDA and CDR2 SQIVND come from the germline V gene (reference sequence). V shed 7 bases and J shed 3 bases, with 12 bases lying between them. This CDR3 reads CASTLRTANEKLFF. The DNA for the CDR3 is TGTGCCAGTACCTTAAGGACGGCTAATGAAAAACTGTTTTTT.

DNA of the CDR3: TGTGCCAGCAGCTTAGGGGGACAGGGGGGTTACGAGCAGTACTTC. It is translated as CASSLGGQGGYEQYF. J is TRBJ2-7 and V is TRBV7-6; 11 bases fit TRBD1. The CDR3 is 15 residues long. Per the germline V gene, CDR1 is SGHVS and CDR2 is FNYEAQ. J gave up 4 bases and V 1 base, and 3 bases lay outside the gene matches. Variable domain in full (rest from reference TRBV7-6 and TRBJ2-7): GAGVSQSPRYKVTKRGQDVALRCDPISGHVSLYWYRQALGQGPEFLTYFNYEAQQDKSGLPNDRFSAERPEGSISTLTIQRTEQRDSAMYRCASSLGGQGGYEQYFGPGTRLTVT.

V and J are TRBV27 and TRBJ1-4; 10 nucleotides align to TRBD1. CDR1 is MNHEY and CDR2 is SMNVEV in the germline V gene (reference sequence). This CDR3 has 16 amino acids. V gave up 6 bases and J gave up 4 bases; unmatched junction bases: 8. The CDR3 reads CASRRQGAADNEKLFF. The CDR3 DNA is TGTGCCAGCAGGAGACAGGGGGCCGCGGATAATGAAAAACTGTTTTTT.